Sequencing of this TCR beta chain was carried out in a study of blood T cells in healthy people across ages. Concerning this clonotype itself: Its antigen is unknown.

The second PCR ran about 6 to 12 cycles with a sample-barcoded 5' primer and J-beta primers. Every sample returned 2.5 million or more CDR3-containing paired-end reads. TCRdb fed the 5' RACE reads into MiXCR, producing one record per CDR3 protein. Seen here are hundreds of thousands of distinct CDR3 sequences, less than 40% observed once, and the top ten hold roughly 14%. The CDR3 contains 11 residues. The V and J ends lost 8 bases and 15 bases respectively, with 17 bases between them. CDR1 is MNHNS and CDR2 is SASEGT in the germline V gene. Per-sample yields of isolated PBMCs were at least 6 million. General study points: Naive T cell percentage showed a strong correlation with the diversity of TCR beta. More naive CD4+ cells and higher diversity marked long-lived donors relative to aged donors.

The origin of this receptor is a woman over 75 in good health. The sequenced sample consisted of blood. J is TRBJ2-1 and V is TRBV6-1; D possibly uses TRBD1 or TRBD2 (5 bases each). The CDR3 here is CASVREGWPFF. In nucleotides, the CDR3 is TGTGCCAGCGTTCGTGAGGGGTGGCCGTTCTTC.